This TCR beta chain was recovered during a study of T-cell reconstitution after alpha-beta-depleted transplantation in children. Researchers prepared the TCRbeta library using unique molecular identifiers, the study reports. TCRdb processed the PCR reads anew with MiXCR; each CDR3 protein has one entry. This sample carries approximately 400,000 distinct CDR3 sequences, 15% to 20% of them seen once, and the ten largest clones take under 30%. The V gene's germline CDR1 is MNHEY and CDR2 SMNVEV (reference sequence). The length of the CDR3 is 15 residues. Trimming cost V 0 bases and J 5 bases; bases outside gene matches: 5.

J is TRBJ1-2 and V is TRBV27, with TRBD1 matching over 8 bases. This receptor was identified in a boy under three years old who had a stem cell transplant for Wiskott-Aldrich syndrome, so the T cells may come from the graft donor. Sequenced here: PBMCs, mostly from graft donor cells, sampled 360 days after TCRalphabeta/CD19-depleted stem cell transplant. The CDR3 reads CASSLSAGGGYGYTF. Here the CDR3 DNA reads TGTGCCAGCAGTTTATCTGCAGGGGGCGGGTATGGCTACACCTTC.